This T cell receptor (beta chain) is from a study of T cells after yellow fever vaccination. Study-level results: At 96% for CD4 and approximately 89% for CD8, most primary-vaccination clones showed up again after the booster.

The CDR3 sequence is 13 residues long. Per germline, CDR1 SGHTA and CDR2 FQGNSA. The V end was cut by 5 bases, the J end by 6 bases, with 10 bases between. One entry per CDR3 protein, called by TCRdb with MiXCR from the 5' RACE reads. The sample lists fewer than 650,000 distinct CDR3 sequences; 21% were seen once. Note on this clonotype: Its antigen is currently unknown.

Sample: PBMCs, taken around 3 weeks after the first yellow fever vaccination. The V call is TRBV7-2, the J call TRBJ2-2, with D perhaps given as TRBD1 or TRBD2 (5 bases each). The TCR comes from a man between 18 and 35 years old who received the YFV17D yellow fever vaccine. The CDR3 nucleotides are TGTGCCAGCAGCGAGATGGGGGCCGGGGAGCTGTTTTTT. Amino acids: CASSEMGAGELFF.